The clone carrying this T cell receptor beta chain has more than one count but fewer than ten. The data derive from a study of response to subunit inactivated influenza vaccine. TCRdb ran MiXCR on the RT-PCR reads and lists one entry per CDR3 protein. This table holds just under 550,000 distinct CDR3 sequences, roughly a quarter found once. The CDR3 spans 16 residues. V was pared by 6 bases and J by 4 bases, with 11 bases of the junction left unmatched. The same data also went into a second study, on T cells expressing NK-cell markers. That study adds: A 5'RACE template switching approach incorporating UMIs was used to make TCR beta cDNA. The eight sequenced donors comprised seven who were HCMV-seropositive and one who was seronegative.

The chain joins TRBV12-3 or TRBV12-4 to TRBJ2-7, with 11 bases aligning to TRBD2. The sequence came from a man in his fifties or sixties who received an inactivated influenza vaccine. The material was CD4+ T cells sorted from PBMCs, obtained about 11 days after vaccination. CDR3 loop: CASRTAGTSGIYEQYF. The CDR3, as DNA: TGTGCCAGCAGGACCGCCGGGACTAGCGGAATTTACGAGCAGTACTTC.